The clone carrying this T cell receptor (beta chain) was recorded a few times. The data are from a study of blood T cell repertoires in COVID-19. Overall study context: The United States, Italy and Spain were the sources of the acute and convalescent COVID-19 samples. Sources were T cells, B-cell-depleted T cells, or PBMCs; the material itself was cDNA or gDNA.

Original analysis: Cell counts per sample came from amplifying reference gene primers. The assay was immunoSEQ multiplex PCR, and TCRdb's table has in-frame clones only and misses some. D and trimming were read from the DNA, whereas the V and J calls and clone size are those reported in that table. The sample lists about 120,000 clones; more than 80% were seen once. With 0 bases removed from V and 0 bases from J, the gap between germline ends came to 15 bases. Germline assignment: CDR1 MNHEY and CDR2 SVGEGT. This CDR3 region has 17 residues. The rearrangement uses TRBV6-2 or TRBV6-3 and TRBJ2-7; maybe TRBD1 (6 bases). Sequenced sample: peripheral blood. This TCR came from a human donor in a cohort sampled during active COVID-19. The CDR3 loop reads CASSYSARLGGSYEQYF. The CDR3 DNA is TGTGCCAGCAGTTACTCGGCTAGATTAGGGGGCTCCTACGAGCAGTACTTC.